A single sample gave rise to the 3 T cell receptor beta chains below, sequenced in a study of cytomegalovirus exposure and HLA in healthy donors. The PCR had 60 Vbeta and 13 Jbeta primers. Method: immunoSEQ multiplex PCR; TCRdb's copy keeps in-frame clones and lacks some. The repertoire includes 90,000 to 140,000 clones, 69% of them detected once, and approximately 3% sits in the top ten. Sequenced sample: PBMCs. The receptors shown here come from a man aged 25 to 40 in good health and CMV-seronegative.

The chain combines TRBV18 with TRBJ1-1, with TRBD1 matching over 9 bases. The germline gives CDR1 KGHSH, CDR2 LQKENI. Unmatched junction bases numbered 12, after V lost 2 bases and J lost 11 bases. This CDR3 comprises 15 residues. The CDR3 DNA sequence: TGTGCCAGCTCACCAACAGGACAGGGGACGCCCGTGGCTTTCTTT. Amino acid sequence: CASSPTGQGTPVAFF.

The chain couples TRBV29-1 to TRBJ2-6; 10 bases agree with TRBD1. Germline V lookup: CDR1 SQVTM, CDR2 ANQGSEA. Trimming removed 2 bases from V and 19 bases from J; junction bases left unmatched: 8. The length of the CDR3 is 12 residues. The CDR3 is CSVETPGQGGTF. CDR3 sequence (DNA): TGCAGCGTTGAAACCCCTGGACAGGGGGGCACTTTC.

The chain carries TRBV5-4 and TRBJ2-7, with 9 bases aligning to TRBD2. The junction had 3 bases not matched to a gene; V was cut back by 0 bases and J by 2 bases. The CDR3 sequence is 15 residues long. Germline CDR1 and CDR2: SGHNT and YYREEE (reference sequence). The CDR3 bases are TGTGCCAGCAGCTTGGGCGGGAGGGAGACCTACGAGCAGTACTTC. Translating gives CASSLGGRETYEQYF.